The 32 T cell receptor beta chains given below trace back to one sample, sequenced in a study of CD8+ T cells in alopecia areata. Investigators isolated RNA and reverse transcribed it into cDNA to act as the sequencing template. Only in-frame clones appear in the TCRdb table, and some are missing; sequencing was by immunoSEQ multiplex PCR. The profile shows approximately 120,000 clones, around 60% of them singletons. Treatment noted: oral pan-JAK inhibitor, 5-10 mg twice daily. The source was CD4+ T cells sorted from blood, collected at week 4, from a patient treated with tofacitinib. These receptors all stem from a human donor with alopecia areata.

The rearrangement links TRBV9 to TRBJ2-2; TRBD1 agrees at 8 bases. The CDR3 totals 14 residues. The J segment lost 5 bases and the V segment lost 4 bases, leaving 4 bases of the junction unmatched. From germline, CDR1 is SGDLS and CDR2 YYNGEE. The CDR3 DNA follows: TGTGCCAGCAGCCCCAGGACAGGGACCGGGGAGCTGTTTTTT. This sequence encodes CASSPRTGTGELFF.

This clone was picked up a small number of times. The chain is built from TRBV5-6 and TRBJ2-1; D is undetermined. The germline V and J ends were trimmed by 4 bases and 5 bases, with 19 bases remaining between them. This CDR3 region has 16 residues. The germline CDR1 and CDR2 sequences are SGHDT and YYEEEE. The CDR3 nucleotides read TGTGCCAGCAGCCGTCGAATCGGAGTTTCTAACAATGAGCAGTTCTTC. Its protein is CASSRRIGVSNNEQFF.

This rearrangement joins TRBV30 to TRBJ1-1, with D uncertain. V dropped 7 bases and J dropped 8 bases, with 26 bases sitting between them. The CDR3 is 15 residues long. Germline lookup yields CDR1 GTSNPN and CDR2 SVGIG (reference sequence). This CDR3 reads CASIGPGYFATEAFF. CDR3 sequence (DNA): TGTGCCTCGATAGGACCGGGCTATTTCGCCACCGAAGCTTTCTTT.

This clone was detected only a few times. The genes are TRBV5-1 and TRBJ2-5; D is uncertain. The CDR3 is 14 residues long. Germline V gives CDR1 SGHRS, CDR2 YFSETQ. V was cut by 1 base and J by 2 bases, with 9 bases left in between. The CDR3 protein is CASSLRTAQETQYF. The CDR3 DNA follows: TGCGCCAGCAGCTTGCGCACAGCTCAAGAGACCCAGTACTTC.

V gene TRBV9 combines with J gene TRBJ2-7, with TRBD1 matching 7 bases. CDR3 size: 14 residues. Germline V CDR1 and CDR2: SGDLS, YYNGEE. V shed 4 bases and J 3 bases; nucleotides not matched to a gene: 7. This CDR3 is CASSQGELIYEQYF. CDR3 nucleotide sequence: TGTGCCAGCAGCCAGGGGGAACTTATCTACGAGCAGTACTTC.

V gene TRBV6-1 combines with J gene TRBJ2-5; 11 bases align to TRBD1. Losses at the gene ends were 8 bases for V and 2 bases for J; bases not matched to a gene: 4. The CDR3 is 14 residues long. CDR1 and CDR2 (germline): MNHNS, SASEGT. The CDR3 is CASGRDRGQETQYF. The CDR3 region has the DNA TGTGCCAGCGGTCGGGACAGGGGGCAAGAGACCCAGTACTTC.

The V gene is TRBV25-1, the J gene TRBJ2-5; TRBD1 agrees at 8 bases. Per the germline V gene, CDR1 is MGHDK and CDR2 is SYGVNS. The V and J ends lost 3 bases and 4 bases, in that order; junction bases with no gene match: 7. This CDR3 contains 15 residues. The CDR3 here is CASSDLRGLSETQYF. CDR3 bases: TGTGCCAGCAGTGATCTCAGGGGGCTGTCAGAGACCCAGTACTTC.

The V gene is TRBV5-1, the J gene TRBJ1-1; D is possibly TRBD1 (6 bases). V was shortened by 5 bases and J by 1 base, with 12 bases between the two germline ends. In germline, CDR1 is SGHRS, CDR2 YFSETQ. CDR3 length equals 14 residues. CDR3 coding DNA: TGCGCCAGCAGTCCCGGACAGCGGAACACTGAAGCTTTCTTT. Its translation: CASSPGQRNTEAFF.

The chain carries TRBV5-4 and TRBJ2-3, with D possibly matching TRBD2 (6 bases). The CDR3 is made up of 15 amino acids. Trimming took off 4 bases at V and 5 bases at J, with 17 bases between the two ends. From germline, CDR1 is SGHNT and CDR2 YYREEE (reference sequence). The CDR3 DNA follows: TGTGCCAGCAGCCCCCTGGCGGGGCTCAGAGATACGCAGTATTTT. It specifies CASSPLAGLRDTQYF.

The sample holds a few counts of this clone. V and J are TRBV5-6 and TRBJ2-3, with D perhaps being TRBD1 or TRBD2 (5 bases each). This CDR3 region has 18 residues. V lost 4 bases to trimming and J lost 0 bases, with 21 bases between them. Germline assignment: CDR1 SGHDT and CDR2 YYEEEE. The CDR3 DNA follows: TGTGCCAGCAGCCCGGGGTCGGGACGACCCGCTAGCACAGATACGCAGTATTTT. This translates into CASSPGSGRPASTDTQYF. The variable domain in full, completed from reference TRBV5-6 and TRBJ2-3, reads DAGVTQSPTHLIKTRGQQVTLRCSPKSGHDTVSWYQQALGQGPQFIFQYYEEEERQRGNFPDRFSGHQFPNYSSELNVNALLLGDSALYLCASSPGSGRPASTDTQYFGPGTRLTVL.

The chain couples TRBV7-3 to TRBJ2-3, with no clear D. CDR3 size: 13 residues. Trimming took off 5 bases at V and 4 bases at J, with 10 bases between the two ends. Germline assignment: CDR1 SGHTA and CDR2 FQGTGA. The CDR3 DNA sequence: TGTGCCAGCAGCCGAAGTGGTGCAGATACGCAGTATTTT. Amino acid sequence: CASSRSGADTQYF.

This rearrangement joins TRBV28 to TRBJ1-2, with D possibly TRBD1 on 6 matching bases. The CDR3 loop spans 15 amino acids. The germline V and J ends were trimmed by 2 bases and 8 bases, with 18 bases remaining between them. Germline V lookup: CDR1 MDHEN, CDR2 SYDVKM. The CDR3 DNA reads TGTGCCAGCAGTTTAGGGGGGGGCCGGTTCGGAGGCTACACCTTC. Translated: CASSLGGGRFGGYTF.

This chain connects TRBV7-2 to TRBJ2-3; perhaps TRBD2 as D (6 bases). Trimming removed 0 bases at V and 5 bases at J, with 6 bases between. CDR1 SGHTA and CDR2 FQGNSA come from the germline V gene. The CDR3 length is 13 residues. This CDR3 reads CASSLAEGDTQYF. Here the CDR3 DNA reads TGTGCCAGCAGCTTAGCGGAGGGAGATACGCAGTATTTT. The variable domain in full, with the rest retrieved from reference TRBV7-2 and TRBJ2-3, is GAGVSQSPSNKVTEKGKDVELRCDPISGHTALYWYRQSLGQGLEFLIYFQGNSAPDKSGLPSDRFSAERTGGSVSTLTIQRTQQEDSAVYLCASSLAEGDTQYFGPGTRLTVL.

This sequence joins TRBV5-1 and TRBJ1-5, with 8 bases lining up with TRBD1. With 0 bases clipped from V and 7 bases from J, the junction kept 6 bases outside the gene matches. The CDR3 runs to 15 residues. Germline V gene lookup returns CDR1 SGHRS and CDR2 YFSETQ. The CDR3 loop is CASSLVGDRGQPQHF. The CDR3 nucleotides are TGCGCCAGCAGCTTGGTGGGTGACAGGGGCCAGCCCCAGCATTTT.

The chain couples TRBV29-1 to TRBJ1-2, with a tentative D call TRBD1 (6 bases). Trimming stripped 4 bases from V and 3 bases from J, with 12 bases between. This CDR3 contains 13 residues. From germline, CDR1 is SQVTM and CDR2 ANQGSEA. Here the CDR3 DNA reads TGCAGCGTTGCACAGGGCGAGGACTATGGCTACACCTTC. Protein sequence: CSVAQGEDYGYTF.

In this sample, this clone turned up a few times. The CDR3 DNA reads TGCAGCGTTGAAGATTCAGGGGATGCCTACGAGCAGTACTTC. It specifies CSVEDSGDAYEQYF. The V call is TRBV29-1, the J call TRBJ2-7, with D possibly TRBD1 on 6 matching bases. The CDR3 runs 14 residues. The germline V gene has CDR1 SQVTM and CDR2 ANQGSEA. Deletions cut 0 bases from V and 2 bases from J, with 11 bases between.

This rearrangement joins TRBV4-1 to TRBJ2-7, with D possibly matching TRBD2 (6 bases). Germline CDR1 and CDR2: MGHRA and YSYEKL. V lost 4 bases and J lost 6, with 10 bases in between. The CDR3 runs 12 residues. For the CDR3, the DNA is TGCGCCAGCAGCCGGGACTTTTCCGAGCAGTACTTC. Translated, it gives CASSRDFSEQYF.

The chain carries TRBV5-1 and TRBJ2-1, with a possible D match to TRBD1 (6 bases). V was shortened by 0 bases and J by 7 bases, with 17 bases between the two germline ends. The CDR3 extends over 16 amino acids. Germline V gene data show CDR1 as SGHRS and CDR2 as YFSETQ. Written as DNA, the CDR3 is TGCGCCAGCAGCTTGGCTACAGGGTCTCTCTTTAATGAGCAGTTCTTC. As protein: CASSLATGSLFNEQFF.

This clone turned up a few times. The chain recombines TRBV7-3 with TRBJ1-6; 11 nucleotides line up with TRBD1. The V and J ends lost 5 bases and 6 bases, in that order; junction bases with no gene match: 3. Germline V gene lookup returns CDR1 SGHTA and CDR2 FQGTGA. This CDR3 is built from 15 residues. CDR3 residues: CASSMGQGVNSPLHF. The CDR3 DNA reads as TGTGCCAGCAGCATGGGACAGGGGGTTAATTCACCCCTCCACTTT.

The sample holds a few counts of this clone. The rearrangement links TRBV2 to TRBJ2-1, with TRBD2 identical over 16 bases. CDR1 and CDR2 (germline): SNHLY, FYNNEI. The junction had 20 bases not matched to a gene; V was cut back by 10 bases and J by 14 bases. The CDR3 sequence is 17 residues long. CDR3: CATVLTPGTSGGASEFF. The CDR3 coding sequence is TGTGCCACGGTATTAACCCCCGGGACTAGCGGGGGGGCGTCGGAGTTCTTC.

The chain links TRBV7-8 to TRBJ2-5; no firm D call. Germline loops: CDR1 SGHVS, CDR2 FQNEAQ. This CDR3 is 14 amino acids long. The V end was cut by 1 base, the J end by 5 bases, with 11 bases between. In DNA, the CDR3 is TGTGCCAGCAGCTTAGGGACGCAGCACGAGACCCAGTACTTC. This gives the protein CASSLGTQHETQYF.

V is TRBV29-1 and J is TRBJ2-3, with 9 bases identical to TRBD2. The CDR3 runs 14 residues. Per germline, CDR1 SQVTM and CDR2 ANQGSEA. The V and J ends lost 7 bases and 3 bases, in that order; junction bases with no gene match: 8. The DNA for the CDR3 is TGCAGCGCCTCCGAAGCGGGGGGAACAGATACGCAGTATTTT. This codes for CSASEAGGTDTQYF.

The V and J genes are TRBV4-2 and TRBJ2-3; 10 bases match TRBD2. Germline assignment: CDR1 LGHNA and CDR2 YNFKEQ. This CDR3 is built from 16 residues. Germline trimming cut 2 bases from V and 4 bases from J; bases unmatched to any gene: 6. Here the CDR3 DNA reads TGTGCCAGCAGCCAAAGGGCGAGCGGGGGGGCAGATACGCAGTATTTT. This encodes CASSQRASGGADTQYF.

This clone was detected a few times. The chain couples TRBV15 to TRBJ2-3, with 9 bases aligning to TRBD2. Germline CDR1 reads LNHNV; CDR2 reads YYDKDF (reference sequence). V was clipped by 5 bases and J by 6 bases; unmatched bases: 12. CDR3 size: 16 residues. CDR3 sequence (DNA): TGTGCCACCAGCCCGGCTTTAGCGGGAGCTTCTGATACGCAGTATTTT. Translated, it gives CATSPALAGASDTQYF.

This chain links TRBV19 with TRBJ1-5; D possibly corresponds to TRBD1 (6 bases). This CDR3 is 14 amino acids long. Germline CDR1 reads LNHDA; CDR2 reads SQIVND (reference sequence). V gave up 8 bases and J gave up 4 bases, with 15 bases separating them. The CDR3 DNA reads TGTGCCAGTTCCGAGTGGGGGCGGAATCAGCCCCAGCATTTT. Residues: CASSEWGRNQPQHF.

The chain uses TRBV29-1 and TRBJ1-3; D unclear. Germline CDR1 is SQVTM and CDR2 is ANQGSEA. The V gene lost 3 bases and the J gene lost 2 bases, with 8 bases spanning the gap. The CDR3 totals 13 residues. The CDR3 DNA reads TGCAGCGTTGACGAGGGAGCTGGAAACACCATATATTTT. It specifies CSVDEGAGNTIYF.

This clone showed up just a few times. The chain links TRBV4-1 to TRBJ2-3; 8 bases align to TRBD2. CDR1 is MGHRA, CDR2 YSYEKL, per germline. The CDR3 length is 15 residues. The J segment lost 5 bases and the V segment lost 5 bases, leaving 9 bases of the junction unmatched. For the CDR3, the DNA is TGCGCCAGCAGCGTCAGCGGGAGAAGAGAAGATACGCAGTATTTT. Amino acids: CASSVSGRREDTQYF.

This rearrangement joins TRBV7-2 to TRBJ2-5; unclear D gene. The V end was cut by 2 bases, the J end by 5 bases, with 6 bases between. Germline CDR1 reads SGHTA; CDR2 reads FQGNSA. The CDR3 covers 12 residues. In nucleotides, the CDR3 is TGTGCCAGCAGCTTAATGTTGGAGACCCAGTACTTC. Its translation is CASSLMLETQYF.

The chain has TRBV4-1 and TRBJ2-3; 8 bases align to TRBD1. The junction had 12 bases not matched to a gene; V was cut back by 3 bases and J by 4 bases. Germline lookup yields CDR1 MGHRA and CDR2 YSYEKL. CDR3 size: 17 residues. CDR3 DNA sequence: TGCGCCAGCAGCCAGGAAGGACAGGGAGTCGTTCCAGATACGCAGTATTTT. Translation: CASSQEGQGVVPDTQYF.

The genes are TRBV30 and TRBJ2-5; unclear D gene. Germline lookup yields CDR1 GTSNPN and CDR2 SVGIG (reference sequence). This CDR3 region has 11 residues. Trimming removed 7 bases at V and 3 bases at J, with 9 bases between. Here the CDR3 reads CAYQVEETQYF. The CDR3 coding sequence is TGTGCCTACCAGGTCGAAGAGACCCAGTACTTC.

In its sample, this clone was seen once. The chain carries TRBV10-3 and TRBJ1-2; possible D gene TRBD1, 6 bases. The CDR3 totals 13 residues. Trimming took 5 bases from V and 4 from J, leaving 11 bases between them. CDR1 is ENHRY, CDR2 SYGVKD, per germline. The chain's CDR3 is CAISTTGIYGYTF. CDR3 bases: TGTGCCATCAGTACTACAGGGATCTATGGCTACACCTTC.

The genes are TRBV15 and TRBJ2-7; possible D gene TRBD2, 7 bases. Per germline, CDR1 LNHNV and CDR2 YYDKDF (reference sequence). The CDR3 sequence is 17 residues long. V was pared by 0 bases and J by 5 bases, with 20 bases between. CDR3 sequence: CATSRDTLLGGGDEQYF. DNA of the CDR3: TGTGCCACCAGCAGAGATACCCTGCTCGGAGGGGGGGACGAGCAGTACTTC. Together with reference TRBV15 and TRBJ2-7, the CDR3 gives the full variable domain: DAMVIQNPRYQVTQFGKPVTLSCSQTLNHNVMYWYQQKSSQAPKLLFHYYDKDFNNEADTPDNFQSRRPNTSFCFLDIRSPGLGDTAMYLCATSRDTLLGGGDEQYFGPGTRLTVT.